The 7 T cell receptor beta chains reported below all come from one sample, sequenced in a study of blood T cell repertoires in COVID-19. The table came from immunoSEQ multiplex PCR; TCRdb's copy has only in-frame clones and leaves some out. The repertoire includes over 250,000 clones, about nine tenths of them detected once, and approximately 6% sits in the top ten. The specimen was peripheral blood. These receptors were collected from a woman in her forties or fifties with COVID-19, enrolled during active disease.

V and J are TRBV5-1 and TRBJ1-6; D ambiguous. The CDR3 runs to 14 residues. Trimming left V 4 bases short and J 5 bases short, with 10 bases between. Germline lookup yields CDR1 SGHRS and CDR2 YFSETQ. The DNA for the CDR3 is TGCGCCAGCAGCACCTCGGGAGATAATTCACCCCTCCACTTT. It codes for CASSTSGDNSPLHF.

The chain joins TRBV27 to TRBJ2-7, with 14 nucleotides matching TRBD2. Trimming at V came to 4 bases and at J to 3 bases, leaving 8 bases not matched to a gene. The V gene's germline CDR1 is MNHEY and CDR2 SMNVEV (reference sequence). The CDR3 totals 17 residues. The CDR3 region is CASSSQGLAGVFYEQYF. CDR3 nucleotide sequence: TGTGCCAGCAGTTCCCAGGGACTAGCGGGAGTTTTCTACGAGCAGTACTTC.

The chain couples TRBV6-5 to TRBJ2-1; 11 bases are shared with TRBD1. Germline V gene lookup returns CDR1 MNHEY and CDR2 SVGAGI. CDR3 length: 14 amino acids. Trimming removed 10 bases from V and 5 bases from J; junction bases left unmatched: 7. The CDR3 region has the DNA TGTGCCAACGCGGGACAGGGGGGGAACAATGAGCAGTTCTTC. This translates into CANAGQGGNNEQFF.

The chain employs TRBV4-3 and TRBJ2-3; TRBD2 matches 8 bases. J lost 2 bases, V lost 1 base, and 8 bases had no gene match. CDR1 and CDR2 from the germline V gene are LGHNA and YSLEER. The length of the CDR3 is 17 residues. The CDR3 DNA follows: TGCGCCAGCAGCCAAGTTGGAACCGGGAGGGCCACAGATACGCAGTATTTT. Protein product: CASSQVGTGRATDTQYF.

The chain carries TRBV27 and TRBJ1-2; 9 nucleotides line up with TRBD1. The CDR3 is made up of 16 amino acids. The germline CDR1 and CDR2 sequences are MNHEY and SMNVEV (reference sequence). After removal of 5 bases from V and 2 bases from J, the junction contained 9 bases not matched to a gene. The CDR3 is CASSPGQGSLNYGYTF. The CDR3 DNA follows: TGTGCCAGCAGTCCGGGACAGGGTTCCCTCAACTATGGCTACACCTTC.

V gene TRBV6-6 combines with J gene TRBJ2-3; tentative D call: TRBD1 (7 bases). This CDR3 is built from 16 residues. V was cut by 2 bases and J by 4 bases, with 16 bases left in between. Germline V gives CDR1 MNHNY, CDR2 SVGAGI (reference sequence). For the CDR3, the DNA is TGTGCCAGCAGTTACGCCAGGGGGGATGGGGCAGATACGCAGTATTTT. Translating it yields CASSYARGDGADTQYF.

The gene calls are TRBV3-1 (or the pseudogene TRBV3-2) and TRBJ2-7, with TRBD2 matching over 9 bases. V lost 2 bases, J lost 1 base, and 6 bases stayed unmatched. This CDR3 region has 16 residues. Germline assignment: CDR1 LGHDT and CDR2 YNNKEL (reference sequence). This chain's CDR3 is CASSQFQAGGSYEQYF. The CDR3 DNA follows: TGTGCCAGCAGCCAATTTCAAGCGGGAGGATCCTACGAGCAGTACTTC.